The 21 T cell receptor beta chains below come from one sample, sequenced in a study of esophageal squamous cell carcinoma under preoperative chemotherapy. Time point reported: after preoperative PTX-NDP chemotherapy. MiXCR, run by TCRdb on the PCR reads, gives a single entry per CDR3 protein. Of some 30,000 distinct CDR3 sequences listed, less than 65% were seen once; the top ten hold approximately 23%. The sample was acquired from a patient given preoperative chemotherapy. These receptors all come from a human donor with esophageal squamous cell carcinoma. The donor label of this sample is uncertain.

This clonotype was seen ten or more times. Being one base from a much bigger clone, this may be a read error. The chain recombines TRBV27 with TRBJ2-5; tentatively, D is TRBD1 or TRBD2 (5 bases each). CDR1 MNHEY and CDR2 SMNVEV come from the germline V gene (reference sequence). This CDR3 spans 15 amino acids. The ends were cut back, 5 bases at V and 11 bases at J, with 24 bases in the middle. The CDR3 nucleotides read TGTGCCAGCAGTCCCCGTGGGGACCGACCAAATGAGCAGTACTTC. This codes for CASSPRGDRPNEQYF.

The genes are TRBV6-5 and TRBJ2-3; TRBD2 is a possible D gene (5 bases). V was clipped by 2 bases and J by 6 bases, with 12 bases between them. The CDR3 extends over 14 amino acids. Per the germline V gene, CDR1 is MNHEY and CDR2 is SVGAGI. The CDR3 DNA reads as TGTGCCAGCAGTTACCTGGAGGCCGGGGATACGCAGTATTTT. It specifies CASSYLEAGDTQYF.

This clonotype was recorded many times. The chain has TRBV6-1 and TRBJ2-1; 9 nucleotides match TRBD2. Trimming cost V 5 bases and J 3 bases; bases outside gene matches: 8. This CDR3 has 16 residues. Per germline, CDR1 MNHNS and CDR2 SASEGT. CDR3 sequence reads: CASSPSGGGVYNEQFF. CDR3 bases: TGTGCCAGCAGTCCTAGTGGCGGGGGGGTCTACAATGAGCAGTTCTTC.

CDR3 nucleotide sequence: TGTGCCAGCAGCTTAGTTATTAGCGGGGGGGCGAACACAGAGACGCAGTTTTTT. Protein sequence: CASSLVISGGANTETQFF. V gene TRBV7-6 combines with J gene TRBJ2-2, with 11 bases fitting TRBD2. J was trimmed by 16 bases and V by 1 base; bases with no gene match: 20. Germline V gene sequence: CDR1 SGHVS, CDR2 FNYEAQ. The CDR3 has 18 amino acids.

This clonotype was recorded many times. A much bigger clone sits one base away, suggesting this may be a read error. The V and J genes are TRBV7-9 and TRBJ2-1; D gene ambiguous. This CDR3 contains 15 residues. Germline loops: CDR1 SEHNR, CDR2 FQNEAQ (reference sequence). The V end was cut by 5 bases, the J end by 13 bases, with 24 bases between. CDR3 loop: CASSHQSGYQETQFF. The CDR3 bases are TGTGCCAGCAGCCACCAGTCGGGCTATCAAGAGACCCAGTTCTTC.

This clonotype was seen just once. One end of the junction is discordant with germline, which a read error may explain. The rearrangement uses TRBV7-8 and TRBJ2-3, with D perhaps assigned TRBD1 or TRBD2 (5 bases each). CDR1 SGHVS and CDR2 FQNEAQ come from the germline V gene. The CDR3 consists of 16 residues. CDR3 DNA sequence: TGTGCCAGCCGCAACCTGGGGGTGGGAGCCGGTGACATTCAGTATTTC. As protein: CASRNLGVGAGDIQYF.

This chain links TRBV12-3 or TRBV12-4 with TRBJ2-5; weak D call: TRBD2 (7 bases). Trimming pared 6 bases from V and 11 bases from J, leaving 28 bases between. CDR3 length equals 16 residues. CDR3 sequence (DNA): TGTGCCAGCAGCACTACTAGGGGGGGGGCCAAAAACACGCAGTACTTC. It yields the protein CASSTTRGGAKNTQYF.

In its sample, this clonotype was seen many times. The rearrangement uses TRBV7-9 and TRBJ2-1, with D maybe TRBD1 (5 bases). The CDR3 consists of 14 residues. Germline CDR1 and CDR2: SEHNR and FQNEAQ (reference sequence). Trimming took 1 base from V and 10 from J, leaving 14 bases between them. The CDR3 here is CASSLGQRLYEQFF. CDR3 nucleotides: TGTGCCAGCAGCTTAGGACAGAGACTTTACGAGCAGTTCTTC. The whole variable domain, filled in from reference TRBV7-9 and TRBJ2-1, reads DTGVSQNPRHKITKRGQNVTFRCDPISEHNRLYWYRQTLGQGPEFLTYFQNEAQLEKSRLLSDRFSAERPKGSFSTLEIQRTEQGDSAMYLCASSLGQRLYEQFFGPGTRLTVL.

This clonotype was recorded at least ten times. The CDR3 loop is CASNLRGRVYGYTF. In DNA form, the CDR3 reads TGTGCCAGCAACCTCAGGGGGCGCGTCTATGGCTACACCTTC. V gene TRBV6-1 combines with J gene TRBJ1-2, with TRBD1 matching over 8 bases. The V gene end was trimmed by 7 bases and the J gene end by 4 bases; junction bases not matched to a gene: 8. Germline V CDR1 and CDR2: MNHNS, SASEGT. This CDR3 has 14 residues.

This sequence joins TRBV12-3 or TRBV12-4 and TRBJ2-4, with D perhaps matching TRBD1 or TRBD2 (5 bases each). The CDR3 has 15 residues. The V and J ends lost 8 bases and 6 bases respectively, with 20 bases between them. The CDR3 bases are TGTGCCAGCTCCGAATCAAAGGGGACCGTAAACATTCAGTACTTC. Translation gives CASSESKGTVNIQYF.

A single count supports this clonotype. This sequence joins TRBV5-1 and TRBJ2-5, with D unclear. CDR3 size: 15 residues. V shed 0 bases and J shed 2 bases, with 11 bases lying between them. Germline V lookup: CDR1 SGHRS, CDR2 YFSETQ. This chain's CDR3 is CASSLDGRVQETQYF. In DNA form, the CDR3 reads TGCGCCAGCAGCTTGGACGGCCGAGTACAAGAGACCCAGTACTTC.

For the CDR3, the DNA is TGTGCCAGCAGCTCAACCCCACAAGGGACAGGGCTCGTCGTCGCTTACGAGCAGTACTTC. As protein: CASSSTPQGTGLVVAYEQYF. This chain joins TRBV7-8 and TRBJ2-5; 9 bases are a match to TRBD1. The J call may be faulty, since TRBJ2-7 better matches the DNA end. Germline CDR1 and CDR2: SGHVS and FQNEAQ. The CDR3 covers 20 residues.

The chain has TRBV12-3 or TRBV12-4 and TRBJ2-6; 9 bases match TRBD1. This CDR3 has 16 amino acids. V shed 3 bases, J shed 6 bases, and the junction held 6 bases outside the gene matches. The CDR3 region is CASSLGTGFMANVLTF. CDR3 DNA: TGTGCCAGCAGTTTGGGGACAGGGTTCATGGCCAACGTCCTGACTTTC.

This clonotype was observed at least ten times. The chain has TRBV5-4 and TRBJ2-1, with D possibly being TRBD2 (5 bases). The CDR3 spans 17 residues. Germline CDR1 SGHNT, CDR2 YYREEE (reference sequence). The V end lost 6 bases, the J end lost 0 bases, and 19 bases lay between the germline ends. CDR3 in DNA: TGTGCCAGCAACCGTTTGGGCTCCGGGGTCTCCTACAATGAGCAGTTCTTC. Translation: CASNRLGSGVSYNEQFF.

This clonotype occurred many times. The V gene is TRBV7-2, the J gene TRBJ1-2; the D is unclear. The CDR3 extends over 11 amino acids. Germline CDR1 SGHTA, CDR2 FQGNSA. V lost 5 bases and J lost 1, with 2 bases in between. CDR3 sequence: CASSRNYGYTF. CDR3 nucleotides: TGTGCCAGCAGCCGTAACTATGGCTACACCTTC. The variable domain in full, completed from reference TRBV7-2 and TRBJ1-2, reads GAGVSQSPSNKVTEKGKDVELRCDPISGHTALYWYRQSLGQGLEFLIYFQGNSAPDKSGLPSDRFSAERTGGSVSTLTIQRTQQEDSAVYLCASSRNYGYTFGSGTRLTVV.

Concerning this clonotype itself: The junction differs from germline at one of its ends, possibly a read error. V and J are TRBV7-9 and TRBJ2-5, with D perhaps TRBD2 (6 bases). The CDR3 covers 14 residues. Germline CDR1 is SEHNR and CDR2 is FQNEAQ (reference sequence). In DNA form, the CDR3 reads TGTGCGAGCAGCGGGTTCCCAGACCCAGAGACGCAGTACTTT. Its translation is CASSGFPDPETQYF.

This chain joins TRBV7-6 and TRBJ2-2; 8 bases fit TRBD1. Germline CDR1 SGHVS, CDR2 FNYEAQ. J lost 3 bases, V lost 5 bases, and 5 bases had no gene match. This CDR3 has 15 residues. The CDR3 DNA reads TGTGCCAGCAGCCCCCTACAGGGGGACACCGGGGAGCTGTTTTTT. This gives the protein CASSPLQGDTGELFF.

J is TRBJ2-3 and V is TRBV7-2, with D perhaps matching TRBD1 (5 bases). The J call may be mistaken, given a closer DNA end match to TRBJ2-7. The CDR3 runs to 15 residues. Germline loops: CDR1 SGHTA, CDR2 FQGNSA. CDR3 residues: CASSLGPGHKDTQYF. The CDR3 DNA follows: TGTGCCAGCAGCTTAGGGCCAGGACACAAAGATACGCAGTACTTC.

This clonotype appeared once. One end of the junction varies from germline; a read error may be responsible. This CDR3 reads CASSLAGGRGIDTQYF. The CDR3 DNA sequence: TGTGCGAGCAGCTTAGCGGGGGGCAGAGGCATAGATACTCAGTATTTC. The chain carries TRBV7-7 and TRBJ2-3; 10 bases fit TRBD2. Germline lookup yields CDR1 SSHAT and CDR2 FNYEAQ (reference sequence). This CDR3 contains 16 residues.

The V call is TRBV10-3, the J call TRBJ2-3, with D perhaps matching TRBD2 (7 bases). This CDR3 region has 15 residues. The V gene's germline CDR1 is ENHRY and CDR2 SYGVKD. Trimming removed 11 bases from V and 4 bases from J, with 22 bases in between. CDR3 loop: CAGGKGAGAPDTQYF. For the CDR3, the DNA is TGTGCCGGGGGAAAAGGGGCGGGGGCCCCAGATACGCAGTATTTT.

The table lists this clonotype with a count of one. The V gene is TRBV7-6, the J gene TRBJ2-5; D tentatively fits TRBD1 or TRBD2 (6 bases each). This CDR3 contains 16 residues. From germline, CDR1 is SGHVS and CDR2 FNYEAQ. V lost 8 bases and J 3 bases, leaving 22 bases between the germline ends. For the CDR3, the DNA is TGTGCCAGCGCGGGGCTCGGGGGCAGTGGGGAAGAGACCCAGTACTTC. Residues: CASAGLGGSGEETQYF. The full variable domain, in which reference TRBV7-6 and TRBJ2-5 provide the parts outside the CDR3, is GAGVSQSPRYKVTKRGQDVALRCDPISGHVSLYWYRQALGQGPEFLTYFNYEAQQDKSGLPNDRFSAERPEGSISTLTIQRTEQRDSAMYRCASAGLGGSGEETQYFGPGTRLLVL.